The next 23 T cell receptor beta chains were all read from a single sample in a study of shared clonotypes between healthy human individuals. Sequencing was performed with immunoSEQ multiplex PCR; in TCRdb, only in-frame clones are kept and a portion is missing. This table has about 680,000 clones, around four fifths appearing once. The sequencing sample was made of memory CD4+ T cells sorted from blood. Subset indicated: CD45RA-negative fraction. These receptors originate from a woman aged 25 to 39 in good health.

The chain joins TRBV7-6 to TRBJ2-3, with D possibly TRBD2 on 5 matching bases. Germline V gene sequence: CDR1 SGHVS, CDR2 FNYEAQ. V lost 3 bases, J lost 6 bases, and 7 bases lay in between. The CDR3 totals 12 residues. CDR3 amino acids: CASSLRADTQYF. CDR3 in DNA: TGTGCCAGCAGCTTGAGGGCGGATACGCAGTATTTT.

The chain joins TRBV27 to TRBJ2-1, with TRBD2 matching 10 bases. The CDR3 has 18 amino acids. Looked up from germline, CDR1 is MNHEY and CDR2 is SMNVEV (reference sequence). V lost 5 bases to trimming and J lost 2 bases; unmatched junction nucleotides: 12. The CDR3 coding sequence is TGTGCCAGCAGTCGAACGATAGTAAGCGGGAGGGCCTACAATGAGCAGTTCTTC. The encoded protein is CASSRTIVSGRAYNEQFF.

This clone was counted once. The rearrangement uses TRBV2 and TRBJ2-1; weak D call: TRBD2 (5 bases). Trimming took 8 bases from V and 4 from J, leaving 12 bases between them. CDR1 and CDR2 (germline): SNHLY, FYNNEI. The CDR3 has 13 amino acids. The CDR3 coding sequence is TGTGCCAGCGGGGAGTTACGTTACAATGAGCAGTTCTTC. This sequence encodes CASGELRYNEQFF.

CDR3 DNA: TGTGCCAGCAGCACAGCGGTCGATTACAATGAGCAGTTCTTC. This gives the protein CASSTAVDYNEQFF. The chain links TRBV13 to TRBJ2-1; perhaps TRBD2 as D (5 bases). V was pared by 5 bases and J by 4 bases, with 12 bases between. The germline gives CDR1 PRHDT, CDR2 FYEKMQ (reference sequence). The CDR3 is 14 amino acids.

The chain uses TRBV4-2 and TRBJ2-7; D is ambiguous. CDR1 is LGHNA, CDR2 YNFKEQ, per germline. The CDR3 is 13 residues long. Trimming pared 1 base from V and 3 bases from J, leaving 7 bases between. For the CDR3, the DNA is TGTGCCAGCAGCCAAGGACGTGACTACGAGCAGTACTTC. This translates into CASSQGRDYEQYF.

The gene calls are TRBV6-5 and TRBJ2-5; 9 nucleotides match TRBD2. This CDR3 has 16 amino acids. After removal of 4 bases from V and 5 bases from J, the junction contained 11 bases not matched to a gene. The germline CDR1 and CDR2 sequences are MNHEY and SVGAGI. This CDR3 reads CASSLQKGLASETQYF. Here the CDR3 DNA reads TGTGCCAGCAGTTTACAGAAGGGACTAGCTAGTGAGACCCAGTACTTC.

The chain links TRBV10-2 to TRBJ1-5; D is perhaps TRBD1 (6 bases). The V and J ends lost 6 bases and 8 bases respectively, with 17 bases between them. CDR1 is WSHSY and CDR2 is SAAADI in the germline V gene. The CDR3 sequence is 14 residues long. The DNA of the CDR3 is TGCGCCAGCAGACTTACAGGGCCTCAGGAGCCCCAGCATTTT. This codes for CASRLTGPQEPQHF.

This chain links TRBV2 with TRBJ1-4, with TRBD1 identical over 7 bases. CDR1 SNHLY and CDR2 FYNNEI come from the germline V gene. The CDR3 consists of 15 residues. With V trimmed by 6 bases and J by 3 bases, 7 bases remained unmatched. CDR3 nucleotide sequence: TGTGCCAGCAGGGCAAACAGGGGACCTAATGAAAAACTGTTTTTT. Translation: CASRANRGPNEKLFF.

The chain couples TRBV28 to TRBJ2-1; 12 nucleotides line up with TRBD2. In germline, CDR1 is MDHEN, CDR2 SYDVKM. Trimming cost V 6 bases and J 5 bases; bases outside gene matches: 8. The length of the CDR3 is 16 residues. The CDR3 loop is CASSRPGLAGHNEQFF. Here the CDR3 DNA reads TGTGCCAGCAGCAGACCCGGACTAGCGGGACACAATGAGCAGTTCTTC.

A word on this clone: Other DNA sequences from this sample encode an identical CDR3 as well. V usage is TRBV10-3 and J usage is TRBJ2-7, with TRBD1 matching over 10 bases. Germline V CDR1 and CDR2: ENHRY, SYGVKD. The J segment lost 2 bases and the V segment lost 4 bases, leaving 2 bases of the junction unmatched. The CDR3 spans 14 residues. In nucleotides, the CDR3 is TGTGCCATCAGTGGGGACAGGGGAGCCTACGAGCAGTACTTC. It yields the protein CAISGDRGAYEQYF.

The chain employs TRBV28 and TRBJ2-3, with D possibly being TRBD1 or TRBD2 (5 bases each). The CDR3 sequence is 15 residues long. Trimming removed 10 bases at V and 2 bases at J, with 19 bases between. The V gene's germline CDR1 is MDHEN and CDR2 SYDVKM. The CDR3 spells CATKSRRDATDTQYF. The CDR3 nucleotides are TGTGCCACCAAAAGCAGACGGGACGCCACAGATACGCAGTATTTT.

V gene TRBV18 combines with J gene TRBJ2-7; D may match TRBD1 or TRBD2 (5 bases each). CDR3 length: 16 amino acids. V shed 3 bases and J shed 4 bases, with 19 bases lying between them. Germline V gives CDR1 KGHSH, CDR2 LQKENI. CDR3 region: CASSPGTQSLGYEQYF. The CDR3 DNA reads TGTGCCAGCTCACCCGGGACCCAAAGTCTGGGATACGAGCAGTACTTC.

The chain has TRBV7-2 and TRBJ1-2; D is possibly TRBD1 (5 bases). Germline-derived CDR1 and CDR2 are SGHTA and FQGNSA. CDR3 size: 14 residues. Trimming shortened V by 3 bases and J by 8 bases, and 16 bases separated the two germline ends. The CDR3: CASSFGTGLTGYTF. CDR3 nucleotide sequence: TGTGCCAGCAGCTTCGGGACTGGCTTGACAGGCTACACCTTC.

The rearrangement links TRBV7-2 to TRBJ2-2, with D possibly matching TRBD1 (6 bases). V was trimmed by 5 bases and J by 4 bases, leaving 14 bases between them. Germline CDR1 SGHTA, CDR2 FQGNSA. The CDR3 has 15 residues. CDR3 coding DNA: TGTGCCAGCAGCGGCCTACAGGGCCCCACCGGGGAGCTGTTTTTT. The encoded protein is CASSGLQGPTGELFF.

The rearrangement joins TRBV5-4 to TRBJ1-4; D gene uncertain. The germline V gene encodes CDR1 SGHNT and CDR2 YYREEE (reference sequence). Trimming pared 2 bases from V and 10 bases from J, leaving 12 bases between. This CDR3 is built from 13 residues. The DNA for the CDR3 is TGTGCCAGCAGCTTACTGGGATTAGGAAAACTGTTTTTT. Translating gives CASSLLGLGKLFF.

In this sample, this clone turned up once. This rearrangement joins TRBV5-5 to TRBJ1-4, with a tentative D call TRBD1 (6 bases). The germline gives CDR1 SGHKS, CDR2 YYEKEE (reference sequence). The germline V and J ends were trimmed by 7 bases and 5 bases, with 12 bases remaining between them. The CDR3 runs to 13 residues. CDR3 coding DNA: TGTGCCAGCCACAGGGAAGTAAATGAAAAACTGTTTTTT. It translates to CASHREVNEKLFF.

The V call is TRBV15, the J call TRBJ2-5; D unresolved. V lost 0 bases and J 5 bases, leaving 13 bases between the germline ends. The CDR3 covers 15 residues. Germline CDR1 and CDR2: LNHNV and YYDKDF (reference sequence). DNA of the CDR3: TGTGCCACCAGCAGAGATATGGCAGGTCCTGAGACCCAGTACTTC. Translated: CATSRDMAGPETQYF.

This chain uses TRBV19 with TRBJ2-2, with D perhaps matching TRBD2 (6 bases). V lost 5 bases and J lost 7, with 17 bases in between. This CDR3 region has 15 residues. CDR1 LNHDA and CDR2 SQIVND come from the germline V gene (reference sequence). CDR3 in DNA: TGTGCCAGTAGTCACCCAGGGAGGAATGACGGGGAGCTGTTTTTT. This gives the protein CASSHPGRNDGELFF. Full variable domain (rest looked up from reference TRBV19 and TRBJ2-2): DGGITQSPKYLFRKEGQNVTLSCEQNLNHDAMYWYRQDPGQGLRLIYYSQIVNDFQKGDIAEGYSVSREKKESFPLTVTSAQKNPTAFYLCASSHPGRNDGELFFGEGSRLTVL.

The CDR3 sequence: CASSVTGGHGEKQFF. The CDR3 region has the DNA TGTGCCAGCAGTGTGACAGGGGGCCACGGGGAGAAGCAGTTCTTC. V usage is TRBV2 and J usage is TRBJ2-1; 10 bases map to TRBD1. This CDR3 comprises 15 residues. V was pared by 4 bases and J by 11 bases, with 11 bases of the junction left unmatched. In germline, CDR1 is SNHLY, CDR2 FYNNEI.

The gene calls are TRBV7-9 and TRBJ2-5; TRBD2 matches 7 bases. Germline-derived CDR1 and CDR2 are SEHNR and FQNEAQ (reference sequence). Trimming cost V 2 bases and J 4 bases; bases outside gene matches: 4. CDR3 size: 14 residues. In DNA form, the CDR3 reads TGTGCCAGCAGCTTAAGGGCGGGAGTAGAGACCCAGTACTTC. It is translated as CASSLRAGVETQYF.

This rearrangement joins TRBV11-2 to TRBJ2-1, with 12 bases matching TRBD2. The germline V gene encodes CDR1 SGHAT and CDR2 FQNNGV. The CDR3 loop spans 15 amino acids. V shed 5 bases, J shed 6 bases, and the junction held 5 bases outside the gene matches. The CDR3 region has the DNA TGTGCCAGCAGCCGGGGACTAGCGGGCGGCAATGAGCAGTTCTTC. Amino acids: CASSRGLAGGNEQFF.

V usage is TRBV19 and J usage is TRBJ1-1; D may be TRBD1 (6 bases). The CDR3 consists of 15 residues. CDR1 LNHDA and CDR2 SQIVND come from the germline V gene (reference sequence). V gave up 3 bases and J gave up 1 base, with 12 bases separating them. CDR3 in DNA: TGTGCCAGTAGTATGTCAGGGGCTTCGAACACTGAAGCTTTCTTT. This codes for CASSMSGASNTEAFF.

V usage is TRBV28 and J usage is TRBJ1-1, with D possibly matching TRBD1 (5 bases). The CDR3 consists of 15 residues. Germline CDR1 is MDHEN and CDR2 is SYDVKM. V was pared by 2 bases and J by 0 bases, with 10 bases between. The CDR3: CASSLGGMMNTEAFF. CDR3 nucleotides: TGTGCCAGCAGTTTAGGGGGAATGATGAACACTGAAGCTTTCTTT.